The 16 T cell receptor beta chains in this list originate from one sample, sequenced in a study of T cell repertoires in cytomegalovirus infection. No antigen has been assigned to these receptors. Via MiXCR, TCRdb re-called the reads, giving one row per CDR3 protein. The top ten hold about 25% of the sample, which has roughly 51,000 distinct CDR3 sequences, around 18% seen once. The sample in question was CD8+ T cells from cultured PBMCs, obtained from culture after CMV antigen stimulation. Source of these receptors: a human donor in good health (CMV status not recorded). Some clones in this sample may be carry-over from other donors' samples.

This chain joins TRBV9 and TRBJ2-1; 14 bases match TRBD2. In germline, CDR1 is SGDLS, CDR2 YYNGEE. J was trimmed by 3 bases and V by 7 bases; bases with no gene match: 9. This CDR3 spans 17 amino acids. In DNA form, the CDR3 reads TGTGCCAGCTCCGGGACTAGCGGGAGCCGGGTCTACAATGAGCAGTTCTTC. Its translation: CASSGTSGSRVYNEQFF.

This clonotype was detected only a few times. This chain uses TRBV7-2 with TRBJ2-2; a possible D gene is TRBD2 (6 bases). V lost 3 bases and J 6 bases, leaving 20 bases between the germline ends. The length of the CDR3 is 17 residues. Looked up from germline, CDR1 is SGHTA and CDR2 is FQGNSA. CDR3 DNA sequence: TGTGCCAGCAGCTTCCCGCGGGGTGAAGGAATCGCCGGGGAGCTGTTTTTT. The encoded protein is CASSFPRGEGIAGELFF.

The V call is TRBV7-6, the J call TRBJ1-1; maybe TRBD1 (6 bases). The germline gives CDR1 SGHVS, CDR2 FNYEAQ. Trimming removed 1 base at V and 11 bases at J, with 11 bases between. The CDR3 loop spans 12 amino acids. The CDR3 DNA sequence: TGTGCCAGCAGCTTAGAGAGGGGGGCGGCTTTCTTT. Translated, it gives CASSLERGAAFF. Full variable domain (outside the CDR3, taken from reference TRBV7-6 and TRBJ1-1): GAGVSQSPRYKVTKRGQDVALRCDPISGHVSLYWYRQALGQGPEFLTYFNYEAQQDKSGLPNDRFSAERPEGSISTLTIQRTEQRDSAMYRCASSLERGAAFFGQGTRLTVV.

The rearrangement links TRBV27 to TRBJ2-5; perhaps TRBD2 as D (7 bases). Germline assignment: CDR1 MNHEY and CDR2 SMNVEV (reference sequence). With 2 bases removed from V and 5 bases from J, the gap between germline ends came to 15 bases. The CDR3 has 15 residues. The CDR3 region is CASSLVFGGRETQYF. The CDR3 coding sequence is TGTGCCAGCAGTTTAGTGTTCGGGGGGCGGGAGACCCAGTACTTC.

This clonotype was recorded a few times. The chain is built from TRBV5-1 and TRBJ1-1; no definite D call. The CDR3 is 14 residues long. Trimming stripped 4 bases from V and 3 bases from J, with 13 bases between. Germline CDR1 reads SGHRS; CDR2 reads YFSETQ. Here the CDR3 DNA reads TGCGCCAGCAGCCCCCCGGGAACGGACACTGAAGCTTTCTTT. It codes for CASSPPGTDTEAFF.

The sample holds a few counts of this clonotype. The genes are TRBV7-8 and TRBJ1-3; TRBD1 matches at 9 bases. CDR1 and CDR2 (germline): SGHVS, FQNEAQ. The length of the CDR3 is 15 residues. The trim removed 5 bases at V and 1 base at J, leaving 3 bases unmatched. CDR3 sequence: CASSPGTGSGNTIYF. Written as DNA, the CDR3 is TGTGCCAGCAGCCCTGGGACAGGGTCTGGAAACACCATATATTTT.

This chain uses TRBV11-2 with TRBJ2-1; TRBD2 matches 9 bases. Trimming at V came to 7 bases and at J to 3 bases, leaving 4 bases not matched to a gene. Germline V gives CDR1 SGHAT, CDR2 FQNNGV. The length of the CDR3 is 14 residues. The CDR3 sequence is CASTGTSRYNEQFF. As DNA, the CDR3 is TGTGCCAGCACCGGGACTAGCCGCTACAATGAGCAGTTCTTC.

The V gene is TRBV6-5, the J gene TRBJ2-4; possible D gene TRBD2, 6 bases. This CDR3 is built from 15 residues. Between the trimmed V and J ends, which lost 6 bases and 4 bases, there was a span of 16 bases. The germline V gene has CDR1 MNHEY and CDR2 SVGAGI. CDR3 sequence (DNA): TGTGCCAGCAGACTATCCGGGACTTCAAAAAACATTCAGTACTTC. Its translation: CASRLSGTSKNIQYF.

This clonotype turned up a few times. The V call is TRBV10-2, the J call TRBJ1-6; D is unresolved. The CDR3 is 11 amino acids. V lost 3 bases and J 8 bases, leaving 2 bases between the germline ends. The germline V gene encodes CDR1 WSHSY and CDR2 SAAADI. The CDR3 region has the DNA TGCGCCAGCAGTGAAGATTCACCCCTCCACTTT. This encodes CASSEDSPLHF.

The chain couples TRBV4-3 to TRBJ2-1; no definite D call. V dropped 0 bases and J dropped 2 bases, with 14 bases sitting between them. The length of the CDR3 is 17 residues. Looked up from germline, CDR1 is LGHNA and CDR2 is YSLEER. DNA for the CDR3: TGCGCCAGCAGCCAAGATCGCGGCGAGGCCCCCTACAATGAGCAGTTCTTC. This encodes CASSQDRGEAPYNEQFF.

This clonotype turned up a few times. The chain links TRBV28 to TRBJ2-7; maybe TRBD1 (6 bases). The CDR3 loop spans 16 amino acids. The ends were cut back, 2 bases at V and 1 base at J, with 15 bases in the middle. CDR1 is MDHEN and CDR2 is SYDVKM in the germline V gene. The CDR3 is CASSLMGARLSYEQYF. CDR3 nucleotide sequence: TGTGCCAGCAGTTTAATGGGGGCGCGTCTTTCCTACGAGCAGTACTTC. Drawing the rest from reference TRBV28 and TRBJ2-7, the complete variable domain is DVKVTQSSRYLVKRTGEKVFLECVQDMDHENMFWYRQDPGLGLRLIYFSYDVKMKEKGDIPEGYSVSREKKERFSLILESASTNQTSMYLCASSLMGARLSYEQYFGPGTRLTVT.

The chain combines TRBV4-3 with TRBJ2-3; unclear D gene. The CDR3 contains 17 residues. Trimming removed 4 bases at V and 4 bases at J, with 21 bases between. Germline CDR1 is LGHNA and CDR2 is YSLEER. The CDR3 loop is CASSPTIVKSGSDTQYF. The CDR3 nucleotides are TGCGCCAGCAGCCCCACGATAGTGAAGTCGGGTTCAGATACGCAGTATTTT.

This clonotype appeared a few times. The chain recombines TRBV5-1 with TRBJ2-5; D may be TRBD2 (6 bases). V was trimmed by 6 bases and J by 5 bases, leaving 17 bases between them. The CDR3 sequence is 14 residues long. Per germline, CDR1 SGHRS and CDR2 YFSETQ. This CDR3 is CASTPGGGGETQYF. The CDR3 coding sequence is TGCGCCAGCACCCCCGGCGGTGGAGGGGAGACCCAGTACTTC.

The V gene is TRBV7-2, the J gene TRBJ2-7; 7 positions match TRBD2. This CDR3 has 16 residues. Trimming took 1 base from V and 0 from J; bases not matched to a gene: 6. The germline CDR1 and CDR2 sequences are SGHTA and FQGNSA. This CDR3 is CASSLESRGSSYEQYF. As DNA, the CDR3 is TGTGCCAGCAGCTTAGAGTCCCGCGGGAGCTCCTACGAGCAGTACTTC.

The genes are TRBV9 and TRBJ2-2; 10 bases line up with TRBD2. The CDR3 has 16 amino acids. After removal of 3 bases from V and 7 bases from J, the junction contained 9 bases not matched to a gene. CDR1 is SGDLS, CDR2 YYNGEE, per germline. The CDR3 loop reads CASSANLAGDSGELFF. Here the CDR3 DNA reads TGTGCCAGCAGCGCCAATCTAGCGGGAGATAGCGGGGAGCTGTTTTTT.

J is TRBJ2-1 and V is TRBV15; 10 bases align to TRBD2. Germline V gene lookup returns CDR1 LNHNV and CDR2 YYDKDF (reference sequence). J was trimmed by 0 bases and V by 3 bases; bases with no gene match: 2. This CDR3 is built from 16 residues. The DNA of the CDR3 is TGTGCCACCAGCAGCTTAGCGGGAGGCTCCTACAATGAGCAGTTCTTC. This encodes CATSSLAGGSYNEQFF. Together with reference TRBV15 and TRBJ2-1, the CDR3 gives the full variable domain: DAMVIQNPRYQVTQFGKPVTLSCSQTLNHNVMYWYQQKSSQAPKLLFHYYDKDFNNEADTPDNFQSRRPNTSFCFLDIRSPGLGDTAMYLCATSSLAGGSYNEQFFGPGTRLTVL.